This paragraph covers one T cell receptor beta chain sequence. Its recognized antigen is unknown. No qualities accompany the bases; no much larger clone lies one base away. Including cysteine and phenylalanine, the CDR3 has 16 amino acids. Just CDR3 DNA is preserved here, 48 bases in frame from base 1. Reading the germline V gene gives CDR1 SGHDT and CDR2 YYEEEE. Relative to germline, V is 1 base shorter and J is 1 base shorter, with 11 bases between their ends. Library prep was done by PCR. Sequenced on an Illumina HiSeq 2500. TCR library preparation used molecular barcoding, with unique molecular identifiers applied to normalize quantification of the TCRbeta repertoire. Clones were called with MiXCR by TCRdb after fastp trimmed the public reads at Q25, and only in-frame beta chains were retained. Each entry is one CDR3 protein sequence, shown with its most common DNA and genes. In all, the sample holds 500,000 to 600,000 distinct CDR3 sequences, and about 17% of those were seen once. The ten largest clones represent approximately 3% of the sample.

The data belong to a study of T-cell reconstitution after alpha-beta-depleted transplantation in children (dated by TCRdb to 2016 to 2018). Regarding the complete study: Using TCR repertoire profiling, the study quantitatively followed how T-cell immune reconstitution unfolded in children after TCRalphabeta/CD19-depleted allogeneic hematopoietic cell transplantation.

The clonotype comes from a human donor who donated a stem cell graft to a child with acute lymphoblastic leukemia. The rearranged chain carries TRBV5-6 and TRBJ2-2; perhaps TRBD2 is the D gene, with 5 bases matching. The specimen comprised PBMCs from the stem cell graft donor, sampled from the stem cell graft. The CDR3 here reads CASSLPGYWNTGELFF. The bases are TGTGCCAGCAGCTTGCCGGGATATTGGAACACCGGGGAGCTGTTTTTT.